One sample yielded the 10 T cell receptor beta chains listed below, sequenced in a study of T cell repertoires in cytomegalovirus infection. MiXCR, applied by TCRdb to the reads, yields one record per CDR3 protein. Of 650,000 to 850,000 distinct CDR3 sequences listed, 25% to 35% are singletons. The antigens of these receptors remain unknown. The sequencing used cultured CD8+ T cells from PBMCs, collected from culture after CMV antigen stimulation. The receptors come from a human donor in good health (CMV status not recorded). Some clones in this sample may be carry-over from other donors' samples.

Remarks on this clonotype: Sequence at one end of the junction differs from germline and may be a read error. The CDR3 reads CASSQDPPSGGANEQFF. CDR3 in DNA: TGTGCCAGCAGCCAAGACCCTCCTAGCGGGGGGGCTAATGAGCAGTTCTTC. The chain carries TRBV4-1 and TRBJ2-1, with 12 positions matching TRBD2. The CDR3 spans 17 residues. In germline, CDR1 is MGHRA, CDR2 YSYEKL.

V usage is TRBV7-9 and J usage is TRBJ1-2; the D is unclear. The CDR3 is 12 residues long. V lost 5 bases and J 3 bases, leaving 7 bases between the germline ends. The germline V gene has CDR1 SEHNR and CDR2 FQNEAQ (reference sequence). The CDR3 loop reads CASSLYDYGYTF. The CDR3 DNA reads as TGTGCCAGCAGCCTTTATGACTATGGCTACACCTTC.

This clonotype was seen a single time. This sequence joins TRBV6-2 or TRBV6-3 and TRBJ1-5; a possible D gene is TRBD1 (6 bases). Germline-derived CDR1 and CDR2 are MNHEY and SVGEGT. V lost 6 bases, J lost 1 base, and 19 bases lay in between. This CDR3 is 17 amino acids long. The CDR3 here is CASRALGGGVSNQPQHF. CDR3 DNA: TGTGCCAGCAGGGCCTTAGGGGGGGGAGTGAGCAATCAGCCCCAGCATTTT.

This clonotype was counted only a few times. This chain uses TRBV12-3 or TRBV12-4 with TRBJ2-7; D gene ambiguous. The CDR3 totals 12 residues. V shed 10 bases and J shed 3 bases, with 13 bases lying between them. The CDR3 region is CATHRPLYEQYV. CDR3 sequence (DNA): TGTGCCACCCACAGACCTCTCTACGAGCAGTACGTC.

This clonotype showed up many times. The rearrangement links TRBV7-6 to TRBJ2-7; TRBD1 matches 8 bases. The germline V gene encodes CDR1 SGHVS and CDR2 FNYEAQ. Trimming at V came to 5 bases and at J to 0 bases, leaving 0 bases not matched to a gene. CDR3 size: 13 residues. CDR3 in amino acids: CASSGQGSYEQYF. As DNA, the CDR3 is TGTGCCAGCAGCGGACAGGGCTCCTACGAGCAGTACTTC.

In nucleotides, the CDR3 is TGTGCCACCAGCAAAGGGACATTTAGCAATCAGCCCCAGTATTTT. Its protein is CATSKGTFSNQPQYF. The chain joins TRBV15 to TRBJ1-5; a possible D gene is TRBD1 (6 bases). The J call is uncertain, as TRBJ2-3 better fits the DNA end. The CDR3 has 15 residues. Germline assignment: CDR1 LNHNV and CDR2 YYDKDF (reference sequence).

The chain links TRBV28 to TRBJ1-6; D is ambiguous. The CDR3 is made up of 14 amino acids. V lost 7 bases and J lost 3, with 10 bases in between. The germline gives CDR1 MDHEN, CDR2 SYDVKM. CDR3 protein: CASNTGNYNSPLHF. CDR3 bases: TGTGCCAGCAATACCGGAAACTATAATTCACCCCTCCACTTT.

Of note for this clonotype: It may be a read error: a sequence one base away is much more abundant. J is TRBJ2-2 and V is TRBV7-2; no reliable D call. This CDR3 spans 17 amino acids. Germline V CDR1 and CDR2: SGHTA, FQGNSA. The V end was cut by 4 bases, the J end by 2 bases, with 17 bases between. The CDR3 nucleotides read TGTGCCAGCAGCTCGTTCCCTGGGGTGGGAAACACCGGGGAGCTGTTTTTT. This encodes CASSSFPGVGNTGELFF.

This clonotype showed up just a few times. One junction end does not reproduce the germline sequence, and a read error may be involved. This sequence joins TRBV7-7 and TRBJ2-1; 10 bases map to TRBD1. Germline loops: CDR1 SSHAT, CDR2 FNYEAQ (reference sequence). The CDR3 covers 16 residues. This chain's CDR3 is CASSPGTGAIYNEQFF. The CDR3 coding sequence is TGTGCTAGCAGCCCCGGGACAGGGGCCATCTACAATGAGCAGTTCTTC. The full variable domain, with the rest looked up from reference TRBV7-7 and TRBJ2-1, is GAGVSQSPRYKVTKRGQDVTLRCDPISSHATLYWYQQALGQGPEFLTYFNYEAQPDKSGLPSDRFSAERPEGSISTLTIQRTEQRDSAMYRCASSPGTGAIYNEQFFGPGTRLTVL.

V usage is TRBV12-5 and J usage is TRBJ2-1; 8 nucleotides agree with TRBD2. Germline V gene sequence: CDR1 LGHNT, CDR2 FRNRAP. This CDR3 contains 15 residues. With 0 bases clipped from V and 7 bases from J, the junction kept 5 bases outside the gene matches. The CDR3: CASGLVRGARNEQFF. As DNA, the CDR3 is TGTGCTAGTGGTTTGGTGCGGGGGGCAAGGAATGAGCAGTTCTTC. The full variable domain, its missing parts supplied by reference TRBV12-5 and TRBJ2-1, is DARVTQTPRHKVTEMGQEVTMRCQPILGHNTVFWYRQTMMQGLELLAYFRNRAPLDDSGMPKDRFSAEMPDATLATLKIQPSEPRDSAVYFCASGLVRGARNEQFFGPGTRLTVL.